The clone carrying this T cell receptor beta chain was recorded only once. The antigen remains unidentified. These data belong to a study of cytomegalovirus exposure and HLA in healthy donors. PCR involved 60 Vbeta and 13 Jbeta primers. The table came from immunoSEQ multiplex PCR; TCRdb's copy has only in-frame clones and leaves some out. The data hold 55,000 to 65,000 clones, with roughly 80% observed a single time. Study conclusions and caveats: Across donors, most TCRs were seen rarely, yet some public ones were widespread. A later analysis linked a missense variant in DCLRE1C to the trimming of TCR beta V and J genes. Because they were indistinguishable, some V segments, including TRBV6-2 and TRBV6-3, were excluded.

V lost 5 bases to trimming and J lost 0 bases; unmatched junction nucleotides: 7. This CDR3 has 16 amino acids. From germline, CDR1 is SGHDN and CDR2 FVKESK. The rearrangement joins TRBV14 to TRBJ2-3; TRBD2 matches at 8 bases. Source material: PBMCs. The receptor was derived from a woman between 40 and 55 years old in good health and CMV-seronegative. This CDR3 reads CASSEIAGSSTDTQYF. The CDR3 coding sequence is TGTGCCAGCAGCGAAATAGCGGGGTCTAGCACAGATACGCAGTATTTT.